Sequencing of this TCR beta chain was carried out in a study of T cell clonotyping in hematopoietic cell transplantation. As for this clone: The antigen remains unidentified.

The study's findings and limits: Few recipient clonotypes overlapped donors; over 95% were de novo at given depth.

Only in-frame clones appear in the TCRdb table, and some are missing; sequencing was by immunoSEQ multiplex PCR. The sample records 5,700 or so clones, about 66% being singletons. Looked up from germline, CDR1 is SGHRS and CDR2 is YFSETQ. This CDR3 spans 15 amino acids. The V and J ends lost 4 bases and 7 bases, in that order; junction bases with no gene match: 11. The sequence was collected from a male patient between 45 and 59 years old who had an allogeneic stem cell transplant from an unrelated donor, so the T cells may come from the graft donor. Some clones in this sample may be carry-over from other donors' samples. The specimen comprised PBMCs, sampled 180 days after allogeneic stem cell transplant. V is TRBV5-1 and J is TRBJ1-1, with 9 bases lining up with TRBD1. The CDR3, as DNA: TGCGCCAGCAGCACCCTAGGACAGGGGACGAATGAAGCTTTCTTT. It yields the protein CASSTLGQGTNEAFF. Full variable domain (rest looked up from reference TRBV5-1 and TRBJ1-1): KAGVTQTPRYLIKTRGQQVTLSCSPISGHRSVSWYQQTPGQGLQFLFEYFSETQRNKGNFPGRFSGRQFSNSRSEMNVSTLELGDSALYLCASSTLGQGTNEAFFGQGTRLTVV.